These 6 T cell receptor beta chains came from one sample sequenced in a study of human T cells and chemical hapten exposure (dated by TCRdb to the early 2020s). Sample time point, as interpreted from the label and publication: patch test 2, 6 weeks after DPC sensitization. The sample's treatment or condition label, decoded: therapeutic diphenylcyclopropenone sensitization with weekly scalp DPC. Libraries came from RACE. Sequencing instrument: NextSeq 500. TCRdb passed the public sequencing reads through fastp at Q25 and MiXCR, retaining productive beta sequences. Each entry is one CDR3 protein sequence, shown with its most common DNA and genes. This sample holds under 450,000 distinct CDR3 sequences; more than 5% were observed only once. The top ten clonotypes cover about 5.6% of the sample. The material was whole blood, obtained in connection with sensitization to the hapten diphenylcyclopropenone (DPC). The receptors here all came from a woman younger than 30 with alopecia areata. Some clones in this sample may be carry-over from other donors' samples.

This clonotype was seen more than once but under ten times. The V call is TRBV14, the J call TRBJ2-1; TRBD1 matches 10 bases. The CDR3 extends over 16 amino acids. Germline values: CDR1 SGHDN, CDR2 FVKESK. Trimming cost V 4 bases and J 8 bases; bases outside gene matches: 11. CDR3 residues: CASSPTKRTGGDEQFF. Written as DNA, the CDR3 is TGTGCCAGCAGCCCGACTAAACGGACAGGGGGAGATGAGCAGTTCTTC.

This clonotype was seen a few times. The V gene is TRBV7-2, the J gene TRBJ1-6; 7 bases line up with TRBD1. V shed 1 base and J 10 bases; nucleotides not matched to a gene: 10. Germline CDR1 SGHTA, CDR2 FQGNSA. This CDR3 comprises 16 residues. As DNA, the CDR3 is TGTGCCAGCAGCTTAGGATCAGGGGGATTGAGGTCACCCCTCCACTTT. Its protein product is CASSLGSGGLRSPLHF. Full variable domain (outside the CDR3, taken from reference TRBV7-2 and TRBJ1-6): GAGVSQSPSNKVTEKGKDVELRCDPISGHTALYWYRQSLGQGLEFLIYFQGNSAPDKSGLPSDRFSAERTGGSVSTLTIQRTQQEDSAVYLCASSLGSGGLRSPLHFGNGTRLTVT.

The sample holds a few counts of this clonotype. The chain employs TRBV25-1 and TRBJ2-3, with TRBD1 identical over 8 bases. The CDR3 loop spans 15 amino acids. In germline, CDR1 is MGHDK, CDR2 SYGVNS. With V trimmed by 6 bases and J by 5 bases, 10 bases remained unmatched. As DNA, the CDR3 is TGTGCCAGCAGACCCCCGGGACAGGATAGAGATACGCAGTATTTT. Its translation: CASRPPGQDRDTQYF.

The table lists this clonotype with many counts. This sequence joins TRBV7-3 and TRBJ2-1, with no clear D. Trimming took off 5 bases at V and 8 bases at J, with 10 bases between the two ends. The CDR3 is made up of 12 amino acids. Germline CDR1 is SGHTA and CDR2 is FQGTGA. The CDR3: CASSPKGDEQFF. CDR3 nucleotide sequence: TGTGCCAGCAGCCCGAAAGGTGATGAGCAGTTCTTC.

This clonotype was picked up a small number of times. V gene TRBV5-1 combines with J gene TRBJ2-5, with TRBD2 matching over 8 bases. In germline, CDR1 is SGHRS, CDR2 YFSETQ. The CDR3 is 16 amino acids. Trimming removed 0 bases from V and 0 bases from J; junction bases left unmatched: 4. For the CDR3, the DNA is TGCGCCAGCAGCTTGGAGGCGGGGGGTAACCAAGAGACCCAGTACTTC. Translating gives CASSLEAGGNQETQYF. The complete variable domain, with remaining parts taken from reference TRBV5-1 and TRBJ2-5, reads KAGVTQTPRYLIKTRGQQVTLSCSPISGHRSVSWYQQTPGQGLQFLFEYFSETQRNKGNFPGRFSGRQFSNSRSEMNVSTLELGDSALYLCASSLEAGGNQETQYFGPGTRLLVL.

At least ten counts were recorded for this clonotype. The rearrangement joins TRBV6-2 or TRBV6-3 to TRBJ1-5; no clear D gene. V lost 7 bases and J 6 bases, leaving 16 bases between the germline ends. This CDR3 has 14 residues. Germline V gives CDR1 MNHEY, CDR2 SVGEGT. CDR3 bases: TGTGCCAGCAACGGCCCCTGGACGTTTCAGCCCCAGCATTTT. This encodes CASNGPWTFQPQHF.